This T cell receptor beta chain was identified during a study of T cell changes during pregnancy in multiple sclerosis. Clones were sequenced by immunoSEQ multiplex PCR, and TCRdb holds only the in-frame ones, with some missing. The sample includes roughly 30,000 clones, about 89% seen only once; the top ten take about 6.8%. This CDR3 is built from 16 residues. CDR1 and CDR2 (germline): SGHTA, FQGNSA. Trimming took 5 bases from V and 4 from J, leaving 17 bases between them. V gene TRBV7-2 combines with J gene TRBJ2-2; a weak D match, TRBD1 (7 bases). The sequence was obtained from a female donor with multiple sclerosis, enrolled in a pregnancy study. The material was CD8+ T cells from peripheral blood mononuclear cells, obtained after pregnancy. The CDR3 spells CASSLPRGEVTGELFF. The CDR3 DNA follows: TGTGCCAGCAGCCTCCCCAGGGGGGAAGTCACCGGGGAGCTGTTTTTT. Full variable domain (remainder filled in from reference TRBV7-2 and TRBJ2-2): GAGVSQSPSNKVTEKGKDVELRCDPISGHTALYWYRQSLGQGLEFLIYFQGNSAPDKSGLPSDRFSAERTGGSVSTLTIQRTQQEDSAVYLCASSLPRGEVTGELFFGEGSRLTVL.